This is a list of T cell receptor beta chains from one sample in a study of shared clonotypes between healthy human individuals. Clones were read by immunoSEQ multiplex PCR, and TCRdb kept only the in-frame ones, dropping some. The repertoire has about 2.4 million clones, approximately 93% of them found once; the top ten carry around 0.37%. Sequenced: naive CD4+ T cells from PBMCs. These receptors were collected from a man aged 18 to 35 in good health. Some clones in this sample may be carry-over from other donors' samples. Each CDR3 is given with its conserved first and last residue. D genes are given only for firm matches. Some rows mark clone size as missing; the rest say once, few, many or name a class of expanded clone.

j_gene | abundance | d_gene | v_gene | CDR3nt | CDR3aa
TRBJ2-3 | . | TRBD2 | TRBV18 | TGTGCCAGCTCCCCGACTAGCGGCACAGATACGCAGTATTTT | CASSPTSGTDTQYF
TRBJ2-2 | . | . | TRBV28 | TGTGCCAGCAGTTCCCCGACGCACAGCCTGAACACCGGGGAGCTGTTTTTT | CASSSPTHSLNTGELFF
TRBJ1-1 | . | TRBD1 | TRBV18 | TGTGCCAGCTCACCACTCTTTCAGGGGGAGTTGAACACTGAAGCTTTCTTT | CASSPLFQGELNTEAFF
TRBJ2-5 | . | TRBD1 | TRBV11-2 | TGTGCCAGCAGCTACCGGACAGGGGGCGCGGAGACCCAGTACTTC | CASSYRTGGAETQYF
TRBJ2-3 | . | . | TRBV9 | TGTGCCAGCAGCGTAGAAGGAAGGAATAGGCAGTATTTT | CASSVEGRNRQYF
TRBJ1-4 | . | . | TRBV9 | TGTGCCAGCAGCCTAGCCGGACCGGGCGTGGGTGGTGAAAAACTGTTTTTT | CASSLAGPGVGGEKLFF
TRBJ2-7 | once | . | TRBV5-1 | TGCGCCAGCCAAGCTGCCCCCGCACAAGCATACGAGCAGTACTTC | CASQAAPAQAYEQYF
TRBJ2-5 | . | TRBD2 | TRBV6-5 | TGTGCCAGCAAGGAGGGAGGGCCTGGATTGGAGACCCAGTACTTC | CASKEGGPGLETQYF
TRBJ1-1 | . | TRBD1 | TRBV27 | TGTGCCAGCAGTAGCGCCCCGGGACAGGGGGTGGGTTACACTGAAGCTTTCTTT | CASSSAPGQGVGYTEAFF
TRBJ2-1 | . | TRBD2 | TRBV6-5 | TGTGCCAGCAGTACTCGGACTAGCGGGAGTGAGCAGTTCTTC | CASSTRTSGSEQFF
TRBJ2-5 | . | TRBD2 | TRBV4-2 | TGTGCCAGCAGCCAAGGGGGCCTAGCGGACCAAGAGACCCAGTACTTC | CASSQGGLADQETQYF
TRBJ2-3 | once | TRBD2 | TRBV9 | TGTGCCAGCAGCGTAGGGGCTAGCGGGTACACAGATACGCAGTATTTT | CASSVGASGYTDTQYF
TRBJ2-5 | . | TRBD2 | TRBV18 | TGTGCCAGCTCACCACCTTGGGGTAGCGGGTACACTCAAGAGACCCAGTACTTC | CASSPPWGSGYTQETQYF
TRBJ1-1 | . | TRBD1 | TRBV19 | TGTGCCAGTAGTATCCCGGGACAGGGGTCTGAAGCTTTCTTT | CASSIPGQGSEAFF
TRBJ2-2 | . | . | TRBV10-3 | TGTGCCATCAGTGAGCCGGGACGGAGCACCGGGGAGCTGTTTTTT | CAISEPGRSTGELFF
TRBJ2-7 | . | . | TRBV4-1 | TGCGCCAGCAGCCAAGACTTTTCAGGGACGGAGCAGTACTTC | CASSQDFSGTEQYF
TRBJ2-3 | . | TRBD2 | TRBV12-5 | TGTGCTAGTGGTTTGGTTTTAGCGGGGGGGGCAGATACGCAGTATTTT | CASGLVLAGGADTQYF
TRBJ1-4 | . | TRBD1 | TRBV9 | TGTGCCAGCAGCGTTGACAGGGGGCCCCCGGGGTATGAAAAACTGTTTTTT | CASSVDRGPPGYEKLFF
TRBJ1-2 | . | . | TRBV27 | TGTGCCAGCAGTGCCGGGACGGGCAAACGGGCTAACTATGGCTACACCTTC | CASSAGTGKRANYGYTF
TRBJ2-7 | . | TRBD1 | TRBV6-1 | TGTGCCAGCACGGACAGGTCCCTTCTCGAGCAGTACTTC | CASTDRSLLEQYF
TRBJ1-1 | . | TRBD1 | TRBV7-3 | TGTGCCAGCAGCTTAACCGGACAGGGGGCCACTGAAGCTTTCTTT | CASSLTGQGATEAFF
TRBJ1-2 | . | TRBD1 | TRBV5-1 | TGCGCCAGCAGCCGGGACAGTTCTAACTATGGCTACACCTTC | CASSRDSSNYGYTF
TRBJ2-5 | . | . | TRBV5-1 | TGCGCCAGCAGCTTGGGTTCCAGCGGCCAAGAGACCCAGTACTTC | CASSLGSSGQETQYF
TRBJ2-5 | . | . | TRBV30 | TGTGCCCAGGGGGGACAACCGCAAGAGACCCAGTACTTC | CAQGGQPQETQYF
TRBJ2-7 | . | . | TRBV7-9 | TGTGCCAGCAGCTTAGCAGGCGGTTACGAGCAGTACTTC | CASSLAGGYEQYF
TRBJ2-3 | . | TRBD2 | TRBV11-2 | TGTGCCAGCAGTCAGGGACTAGCGGGAGCAGATACGCAGTATTTT | CASSQGLAGADTQYF
TRBJ1-5 | . | . | TRBV4-1 | TGCGCCAGCAGCCAAGAGGGCAGATATCAGCCCCAGCATTTT | CASSQEGRYQPQHF
TRBJ1-2 | . | TRBD1 | TRBV15 | TGTGCCACCAGCAGAAGAACGACAGGGACTAACTATGGCTACACCTTC | CATSRRTTGTNYGYTF